This T cell receptor beta chain derives from a study of early T cells in non-severe SARS-CoV-2 infection. Study background: Chains from this unsorted whole-blood bulk RNA could not be paired.

Study-wide results and limits: Lookups in VDJdb leaned toward anti-spike CD8 responses and missed private and CD4 specificities.

This clonotype was detected ten times or more. The antigen remains unidentified. Attachment of unique molecular identifiers to individual cDNA molecules was performed. Using its own MiXCR run on the 5' RACE reads, TCRdb lists one record per CDR3 protein. This table holds around 35,000 distinct CDR3 sequences, roughly 5.7% found once. The ends were cut back, 0 bases at V and 0 bases at J, with 12 bases in the middle. The CDR3 length is 17 residues. The sample taken for sequencing was whole blood. This sequence was found in an adult who was a healthcare worker with PCR-confirmed SARS-CoV-2 infection or an uninfected control (not recorded which). The rearrangement uses TRBV23-1 and TRBJ2-4; D is uncertain. TRBV23-1 is treated as an ORF (open reading frame) with a function not yet certain. Here the CDR3 reads CASSQSRVSPAKNIQYF. CDR3 nucleotide sequence: TGCGCCAGCAGTCAATCTCGGGTATCACCAGCCAAAAACATTCAGTACTTC.